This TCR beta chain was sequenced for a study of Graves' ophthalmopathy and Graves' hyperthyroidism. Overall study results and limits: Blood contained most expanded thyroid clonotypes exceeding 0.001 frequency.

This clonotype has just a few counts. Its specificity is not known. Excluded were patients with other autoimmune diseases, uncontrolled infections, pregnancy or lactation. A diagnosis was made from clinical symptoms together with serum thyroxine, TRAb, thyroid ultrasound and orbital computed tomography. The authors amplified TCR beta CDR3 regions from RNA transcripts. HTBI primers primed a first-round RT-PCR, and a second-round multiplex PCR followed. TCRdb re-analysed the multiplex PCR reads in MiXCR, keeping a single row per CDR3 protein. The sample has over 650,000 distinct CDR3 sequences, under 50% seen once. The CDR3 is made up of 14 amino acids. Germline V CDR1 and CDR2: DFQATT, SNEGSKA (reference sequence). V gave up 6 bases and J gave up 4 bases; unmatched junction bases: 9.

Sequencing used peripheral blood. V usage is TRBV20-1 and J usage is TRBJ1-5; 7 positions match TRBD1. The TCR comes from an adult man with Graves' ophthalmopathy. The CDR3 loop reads CSAARGQENQPQHF. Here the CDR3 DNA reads TGCAGTGCCGCCCGCGGACAGGAGAATCAGCCCCAGCATTTT.